Below are 2 T cell receptor beta chains sequenced from a single sample in a study of cytomegalovirus exposure and HLA in healthy donors. The PCR employed 60 Vbeta primers together with 13 Jbeta primers. Profiling relied on immunoSEQ multiplex PCR, and the TCRdb table lists in-frame clones only, not all of them. The profile shows 90,000 to 150,000 clones, around 77% of them singletons. The sample comprised PBMCs. All receptors derive from a human donor in good health.

V and J are TRBV27 and TRBJ2-1, with TRBD2 identical over 7 bases. Losses at the gene ends were 8 bases for V and 7 bases for J; bases not matched to a gene: 8. The germline gives CDR1 MNHEY, CDR2 SMNVEV (reference sequence). The CDR3 loop spans 13 amino acids. The CDR3, as DNA: TGTGCCAGCCTGAGCGGGATGGGGAATGAGCAGTTCTTC. Protein product: CASLSGMGNEQFF.

The chain has TRBV11-3 and TRBJ2-1; D not resolved. The CDR3 extends over 13 amino acids. Germline V gives CDR1 SGHNT, CDR2 YENEEA. Trimming cost V 4 bases and J 9 bases, with 13 bases left between them. CDR3 coding DNA: TGTGCCAGCAGCTCCTTTATGGCGGCTGAGCAGTTCTTC. Amino acid sequence: CASSSFMAAEQFF.